The text below deals with one T cell receptor (beta chain). Its antigen is unknown. The sample holds no much larger clone one base away, and base qualities are not on file. The immunoSEQ Assay, a bias-controlled multiplex PCR, was used to amplify TCRbeta CDR3 regions from genomic DNA. The paper's data handling went like this. The number of nucleated cells in each sample was estimated by amplification of reference gene primers within the assay. To quantify the absolute abundance of each unique TCRbeta CDR3 rearrangement, sequence reads were collapsed and filtered. For each sample, productive Simpson clonality was calculated by taking the square root of Simpson's diversity index across productive rearrangements. TCRdb limited this immuneACCESS table to in-frame rearrangements with V and J called. A share of clones is missing; checked studies link under half to unresolved V genes, and the rest is unexplained. V, J and clone size derive from that table, while D and trimming were established from the DNA sequence. This sample comprises fewer than 350,000 clones, roughly nine tenths of them detected only once. Jointly, the top ten make up more than 10% of the sample.

The sample originates from a study of blood T cell repertoires in COVID-19 (dated by TCRdb to 2020 to 2022). Turning to the overall study: Samples from collaborators originated in the United States, Italy and Spain and spanned both the acute and convalescent phases of COVID-19. The material from the prospective study consisted of cDNA or gDNA derived from T cells, B-cell-depleted T cells, or PBMCs. Subjects who had been exposed to COVID-19, were actively infected with it, or had recovered from it provided the deeply sampled blood TCRbeta repertoires that made up the dataset. The repertoires were released in a freely available public database intended as a resource for research on the immune response to SARS-CoV-2. The samples were drawn from the first 160 participants of the ongoing ImmuneRACE study and from 950 to 1,500 subjects provided by 6 global collaborators. Sample metadata almost always included a de-identified subject ID, COVID-19 status, age in years and sex. Where available, HLA class I and class II types were obtained from metadata supplied by the sample provider rather than from assay-based typing.

The study at large found these results: How much clinical and demographic metadata was included differed by source and by participant, and the metadata was provided uncurated.

The junction carries 12 bases between V and J, which are trimmed by 4 bases and 7 bases respectively. Taken from cysteine to phenylalanine, the CDR3 has 13 residues. Of all the DNA, just the CDR3 is kept, 39 bases in frame from base 1. CDR1 and CDR2 (KGHDR, SFDVKD) derive from the germline V gene. One collaborating source in Seattle enrolled patients while the patients were actively infected and followed the patients over time throughout the course of disease. Each collaborating institution followed its own protocols to collect whole blood in K2EDTA tubes. For TCRbeta analysis, collaborator samples were shipped as frozen whole blood, as isolated PBMCs, or as DNA extracted from either sample type.

The sample comprised peripheral blood. The chain employs TRBV24-1 and TRBJ1-2; the D gene identity is not certain. The sequence came from a woman under 40 with COVID-19, enrolled during active disease. The nucleotide sequence is TGTGCCACCAGTGAAAGACTACGGGGTGGCTACACCTTC. It specifies CATSERLRGGYTF.